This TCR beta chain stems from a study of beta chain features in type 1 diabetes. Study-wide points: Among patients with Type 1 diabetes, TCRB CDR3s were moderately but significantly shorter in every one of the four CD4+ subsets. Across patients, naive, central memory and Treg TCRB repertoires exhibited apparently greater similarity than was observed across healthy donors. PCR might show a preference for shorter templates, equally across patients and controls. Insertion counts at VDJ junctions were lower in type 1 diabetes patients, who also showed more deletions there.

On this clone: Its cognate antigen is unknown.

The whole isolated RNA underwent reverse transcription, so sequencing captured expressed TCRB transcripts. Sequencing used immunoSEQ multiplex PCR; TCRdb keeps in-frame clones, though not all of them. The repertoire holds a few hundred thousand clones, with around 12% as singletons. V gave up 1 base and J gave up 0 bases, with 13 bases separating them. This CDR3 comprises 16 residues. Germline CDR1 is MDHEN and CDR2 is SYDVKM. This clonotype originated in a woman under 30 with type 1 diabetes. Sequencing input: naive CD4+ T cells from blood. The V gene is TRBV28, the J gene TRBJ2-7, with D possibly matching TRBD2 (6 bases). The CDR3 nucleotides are TGTGCCAGCAGTTTATTGGGTAGCGGAAGCTCCTACGAGCAGTACTTC. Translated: CASSLLGSGSSYEQYF.